This note documents a single TCR beta chain sequence. Its antigen is as yet unknown. Germline V lookup: CDR1 SGHTS, CDR2 YDEGEE. The CDR3 is 13 amino acids. Losses at the gene ends were 1 base for V and 7 bases for J; bases not matched to a gene: 4. Repertoires were generated with immunoSEQ multiplex PCR, while TCRdb's copy carries only in-frame clones and drops some. The sample consists of some 390,000 clones, roughly 90% of them appearing once. Regarding treatment: approximately 18 received Ad26.COV2.S at low or high dose, single or two shots; roughly 5 received placebo; per-sample allocation not given. Day 63 following the first vaccine or placebo injection was when the samples were taken. Wuhan-strain spike was delivered by a replication-incompetent Ad26 vector. This record comes from a study of Ad26.COV2.S vaccination and SARS-CoV-2 variants. Study-wide context: As a participant in COV1001, the donor was in the Ad26.COV2.S trial arm. Participants got Ad26.COV2.S intramuscularly, once or twice 56 days apart.

Whole-study findings and limits: The authors reported substantial breadth in spike-specific CD8+ and CD4+ T cell responses after vaccination.

This receptor was obtained from a person aged 18-60 years who received the Ad26.COV2.S COVID-19 vaccine or a placebo. J is TRBJ1-2 and V is TRBV5-8; 7 bases are shared with TRBD1. Sample: peripheral blood, taken in a trial of Ad26.COV2.S vaccine versus placebo. The CDR3 reads CASSLRRGAGYTF. The CDR3 nucleotides read TGTGCCAGCAGCTTGCGCAGGGGGGCTGGCTACACCTTC.